The 14 T cell receptor beta chains below all came from one sample that was sequenced in a study of human T cells and chemical hapten exposure. Sample time point: pre-sensitization, week 0. Treatment reported: therapeutic diphenylcyclopropenone sensitization with weekly scalp DPC. The authors extracted total RNA from unfractionated whole blood. TCRdb used MiXCR to reprocess the RACE reads, holding one entry per CDR3 protein. The repertoire consists of just under 35,000 distinct CDR3 sequences, with 10% occurring once and the leading ten covering about 28%. The sequencing here drew on whole blood, taken in connection with sensitization to the hapten diphenylcyclopropenone (DPC). These receptors were obtained from a man aged 45-65 years with alopecia areata. Some clones in this sample may be carry-over from other donors' samples.

This clonotype came up a few times. This sequence joins TRBV20-1 and TRBJ1-5; D possibly corresponds to TRBD1 (6 bases). The CDR3 sequence is 12 residues long. The V gene's germline CDR1 is DFQATT and CDR2 SNEGSKA (reference sequence). Trimming stripped 7 bases from V and 5 bases from J, with 12 bases between. The CDR3 bases are TGCAGTGGGACGTCAGGGGATCAGCCCCAGCATTTT. It encodes CSGTSGDQPQHF.

The chain employs TRBV7-2 and TRBJ2-5, with D tentatively TRBD2 (6 bases). The CDR3 length is 11 residues. CDR1 is SGHTA, CDR2 FQGNSA, per germline. V was pared by 5 bases and J by 5 bases, with 6 bases between. The CDR3 coding sequence is TGTGCCAGCAGCCGGGGGGAGACCCAGTACTTC. This translates into CASSRGETQYF.

This clonotype has a handful of counts. V usage is TRBV24-1 and J usage is TRBJ2-6; 8 bases map to TRBD1. V lost 5 bases, J lost 4 bases, and 9 bases stayed unmatched. The CDR3 consists of 17 residues. CDR1 KGHDR and CDR2 SFDVKD come from the germline V gene. CDR3 DNA sequence: TGTGCCACCAGTGGCCGGGACAGGCAAGCCGGGGCCAACGTCCTGACTTTC. Protein sequence: CATSGRDRQAGANVLTF.

This clonotype has a handful of counts. The V and J genes are TRBV5-5 and TRBJ2-3; no clear D. Germline-derived CDR1 and CDR2 are SGHKS and YYEKEE (reference sequence). The V end lost 2 bases, the J end lost 0 bases, and 10 bases lay between the germline ends. The CDR3 spans 15 residues. The CDR3 sequence: CASSFEGISTDTQYF. In nucleotides, the CDR3 is TGTGCCAGCAGCTTCGAAGGAATAAGCACAGATACGCAGTATTTT.

CDR3 loop: CASRRGGFSYEQYF. The CDR3 region has the DNA TGCGCCAGCAGGAGGGGCGGATTCTCCTACGAGCAGTACTTC. V gene TRBV5-1 combines with J gene TRBJ2-7, with D perhaps being TRBD1 or TRBD2 (5 bases each). Germline CDR1 SGHRS, CDR2 YFSETQ. Trimming stripped 5 bases from V and 0 bases from J, with 12 bases between. This CDR3 contains 14 residues.

The rearrangement links TRBV10-3 to TRBJ2-7, with D perhaps matching TRBD1 (6 bases). CDR3 length equals 14 residues. Germline values: CDR1 ENHRY, CDR2 SYGVKD. The V end was cut by 6 bases, the J end by 4 bases, with 16 bases between. The CDR3, as DNA: TGTGCCATCAGCAACCCAACAGGGCGGTACGAGCAGTACTTC. It yields the protein CAISNPTGRYEQYF.

This clonotype has ten or more counts. The CDR3 loop reads CSAGTQYF. CDR3 DNA sequence: TGCAGTGCTGGGACCCAGTACTTC. The V gene is TRBV20-1, the J gene TRBJ2-5; D unclear. Germline CDR1 reads DFQATT; CDR2 reads SNEGSKA (reference sequence). The CDR3 length is 8 residues. Between the trimmed V and J ends, which lost 5 bases and 7 bases, there was a span of 2 bases.

This clonotype was seen a handful of times. V and J are TRBV23-1 and TRBJ1-6; no clear D. TRBV23-1 is filed as an ORF, its function uncertain. Trimming pared 2 bases from V and 8 bases from J, leaving 13 bases between. The length of the CDR3 is 15 residues. The CDR3 region has the DNA TGCGCCAGCAGTCAACCGAGATTGAGGGATTCACCCCTCCACTTT. It encodes CASSQPRLRDSPLHF.

This clonotype was seen many times. CDR3 sequence reads: CASSMMGLPYEQYF. As DNA, the CDR3 is TGTGCCAGCAGCATGATGGGACTACCCTACGAGCAGTACTTC. The chain employs TRBV5-4 and TRBJ2-7; 7 nucleotides agree with TRBD2. J gave up 2 bases and V 4 bases, and 6 bases lay outside the gene matches. The germline V gene encodes CDR1 SGHNT and CDR2 YYREEE (reference sequence). The CDR3 loop spans 14 amino acids.

This clonotype was counted only a few times. V gene TRBV28 combines with J gene TRBJ2-7; D remains unclear. Germline lookup yields CDR1 MDHEN and CDR2 SYDVKM. Trimming took 8 bases from V and 4 from J, leaving 6 bases between them. The CDR3 spans 10 residues. The chain's CDR3 is CASATYEQYF. The CDR3, as DNA: TGTGCCAGCGCTACATACGAGCAGTACTTC.

CDR3 in amino acids: CASSKTGGQARRSQPQHF. In DNA, the CDR3 is TGTGCCAGCAGTAAGACAGGGGGTCAAGCCCGCCGGAGTCAGCCCCAGCATTTT. This rearrangement joins TRBV12-3 or TRBV12-4 to TRBJ1-5; TRBD1 matches at 9 bases. The CDR3 totals 18 residues. The trim removed 5 bases at V and 6 bases at J, leaving 17 bases unmatched.

In this sample, this clonotype turned up a few times. The gene calls are TRBV20-1 and TRBJ2-7, with 11 nucleotides matching TRBD1. The germline V gene has CDR1 DFQATT and CDR2 SNEGSKA (reference sequence). CDR3 length: 13 residues. The trim removed 4 bases at V and 7 bases at J, leaving 6 bases unmatched. CDR3 protein: CSATGQGVWEQYF. CDR3 coding DNA: TGCAGTGCTACGGGACAGGGGGTGTGGGAGCAGTACTTC.

The chain carries TRBV19 and TRBJ1-5; D possibly corresponds to TRBD1 (5 bases). Germline V gene sequence: CDR1 LNHDA, CDR2 SQIVND (reference sequence). The CDR3 is made up of 13 amino acids. Trimming removed 5 bases at V and 7 bases at J, with 12 bases between. CDR3 coding DNA: TGTGCCAGTAGTTCAGGGATTGGCCAGCCCCAGCATTTT. It yields the protein CASSSGIGQPQHF.

The rearrangement uses TRBV7-6 and TRBJ2-1; a possible D gene is TRBD1 (8 bases). CDR3 size: 15 residues. Germline values: CDR1 SGHVS, CDR2 FNYEAQ. V dropped 2 bases and J dropped 5 bases, with 13 bases sitting between them. CDR3 nucleotide sequence: TGTGCCAGCAGCTTACGGACAGGGAGGGACAATGAGCAGTTCTTC. It specifies CASSLRTGRDNEQFF.